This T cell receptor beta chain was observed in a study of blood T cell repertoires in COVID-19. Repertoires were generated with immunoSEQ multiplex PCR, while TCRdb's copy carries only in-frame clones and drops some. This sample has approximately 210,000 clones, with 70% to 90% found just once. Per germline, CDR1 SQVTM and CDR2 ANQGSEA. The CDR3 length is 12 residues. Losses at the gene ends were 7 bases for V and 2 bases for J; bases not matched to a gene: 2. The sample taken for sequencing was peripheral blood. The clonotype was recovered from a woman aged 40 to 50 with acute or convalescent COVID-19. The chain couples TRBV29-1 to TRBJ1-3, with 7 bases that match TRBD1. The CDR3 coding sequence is TGCAGCGGTACAGGGGCTGGAAACACCATATATTTT. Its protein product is CSGTGAGNTIYF.